These 5 T cell receptor beta chains were sequenced from one sample in a study of T cells in Graves' hyperthyroidism and ophthalmopathy. TCR beta CDR3 sequences were amplified from RNA transcripts. First-round RT-PCR targeting the TCR CDR3 was performed with the HTBI primer set. TCRdb fed the multiplex PCR reads into MiXCR, producing one record per CDR3 protein. The sample has about 690,000 distinct CDR3 sequences; around 15% are singletons. The sample taken for sequencing was blood. These receptors came from a man over 45 with Graves' hyperthyroidism.

This clonotype showed up many times. The chain combines TRBV6-2 or TRBV6-3 with TRBJ2-1; TRBD2 matches at 10 bases. The CDR3 length is 16 residues. Losses at the gene ends were 4 bases for V and 3 bases for J; bases not matched to a gene: 6. Germline V gene data show CDR1 as MNHEY and CDR2 as SVGEGT. CDR3 protein: CASSSPSGRGYNEQFF. The CDR3 DNA sequence: TGTGCCAGCAGTTCCCCCAGCGGGAGGGGCTACAATGAGCAGTTCTTC.

This clonotype turned up a few times. The V call is TRBV6-1, the J call TRBJ2-7; 8 positions match TRBD2. CDR3 length: 14 amino acids. The junction had 5 bases not matched to a gene; V was cut back by 2 bases and J by 5 bases. CDR1 is MNHNS, CDR2 SASEGT, per germline. The CDR3 region is CASSEREGRNEQYF. CDR3 in DNA: TGTGCCAGCAGTGAACGGGAGGGGAGGAACGAGCAGTACTTC.

J is TRBJ2-2 and V is TRBV6-5, with TRBD1 matching over 8 bases. CDR1 and CDR2 (germline): MNHEY, SVGAGI. This CDR3 spans 15 amino acids. With 4 bases clipped from V and 2 bases from J, the junction kept 3 bases outside the gene matches. This CDR3 reads CASSWDRRNTGELFF. The CDR3 DNA sequence: TGTGCCAGCAGTTGGGACAGGAGAAACACCGGGGAGCTGTTTTTT.

The chain joins TRBV27 to TRBJ2-7; 9 positions match TRBD1. Unmatched junction bases numbered 13, after V lost 4 bases and J lost 6 bases. CDR3 size: 16 residues. Germline-derived CDR1 and CDR2 are MNHEY and SMNVEV (reference sequence). Here the CDR3 reads CASSSTRTGDVGEQYF. In DNA, the CDR3 is TGTGCCAGCAGTTCAACCCGGACAGGGGACGTTGGCGAGCAGTACTTC.

The V gene is TRBV3-1, the J gene TRBJ2-7; 14 nucleotides match TRBD2. Germline assignment: CDR1 LGHDT and CDR2 YNNKEL (reference sequence). This CDR3 has 15 amino acids. The V gene end was trimmed by 4 bases and the J gene end by 7 bases; junction bases not matched to a gene: 6. CDR3 sequence reads: CASSPPGLAGVEQYF. The CDR3 DNA reads as TGTGCCAGCAGCCCGCCGGGACTAGCGGGAGTTGAGCAGTACTTC.